Listed here are 18 T cell receptor beta chains from one sample, sequenced in a study of T cell responses to AZD1222 COVID-19 vaccine. The data were produced by immunoSEQ multiplex PCR, yet TCRdb's version contains in-frame clones alone and is incomplete. The table lists some 99,000 clones, roughly 83% of them singletons, with about 14% in the top ten. Sequencing used peripheral blood, obtained 28 days after the second AZD1222 dose. These receptors all stem from an adult who received the AZD1222 COVID-19 vaccine.

The J gene is TRBJ1-6, the V gene TRBV19; no firm D call. Trimming shortened V by 5 bases and J by 0 bases, and 14 bases separated the two germline ends. Per germline, CDR1 LNHDA and CDR2 SQIVND (reference sequence). This CDR3 is 17 amino acids long. The CDR3 sequence is CASSFPQTPSYNSPLHF. The CDR3 DNA reads TGTGCCAGTAGTTTCCCGCAGACGCCCTCCTATAATTCACCCCTCCACTTT.

The table lists this clone with a count of one. The CDR3 loop reads CASSPLEGGYTF. The DNA for the CDR3 is TGTGCCAGCAGCCCTCTCGAGGGGGGCTACACCTTC. The J gene is TRBJ1-2, the V gene TRBV7-8, with a possible D match to TRBD1 (5 bases). This CDR3 comprises 12 residues. Trimming took 5 bases from V and 8 from J, leaving 12 bases between them. Per germline, CDR1 SGHVS and CDR2 FQNEAQ.

The genes are TRBV28 and TRBJ2-1, with 7 bases aligning to TRBD1. Germline trimming cut 6 bases from V and 4 bases from J; bases unmatched to any gene: 0. Germline V gives CDR1 MDHEN, CDR2 SYDVKM. There are 12 residues in the CDR3. CDR3 in DNA: TGTGCCAGCAGGGGACAGTACAATGAGCAGTTCTTC. Translated: CASRGQYNEQFF.

Relative to its sample, this clone is medium-sized (0.01 to 0.1%). The gene calls are TRBV18 and TRBJ1-4; the D gene is possibly TRBD1 (5 bases). This CDR3 has 13 residues. V dropped 5 bases and J dropped 7 bases, with 11 bases sitting between them. Germline-derived CDR1 and CDR2 are KGHSH and LQKENI. In nucleotides, the CDR3 is TGTGCCAGCTCATTCTCTGGGACTGAAAAACTGTTTTTT. Amino acid sequence: CASSFSGTEKLFF.

The chain links TRBV20-1 to TRBJ1-5, with D possibly being TRBD1 (6 bases). V gave up 3 bases and J gave up 6 bases, with 21 bases separating them. In germline, CDR1 is DFQATT, CDR2 SNEGSKA (reference sequence). The CDR3 consists of 16 residues. The CDR3: CSASSVGQGFGQPQHF. The CDR3 nucleotides read TGCAGTGCTAGTAGTGTTGGGCAGGGGTTCGGTCAGCCCCAGCATTTT.

This clone has more than one count but fewer than ten. The rearrangement joins TRBV2 to TRBJ1-2; a possible D gene is TRBD1 (6 bases). Trimming shortened V by 5 bases and J by 8 bases, and 15 bases separated the two germline ends. CDR1 SNHLY and CDR2 FYNNEI come from the germline V gene. The CDR3 is 13 residues long. This CDR3 reads CASSYNGGKGYTF. The DNA for the CDR3 is TGTGCCAGCAGTTATAATGGGGGCAAAGGCTACACCTTC.

This clone showed up just a few times. The V and J genes are TRBV3-1 (or the pseudogene TRBV3-2) and TRBJ2-7, with D uncertain. The germline V gene encodes CDR1 LGHDT and CDR2 YNNKEL (reference sequence). This CDR3 is 12 amino acids long. Trimming took off 1 base at V and 3 bases at J, with 4 bases between the two ends. CDR3 nucleotide sequence: TGTGCCAGCAGCCAAGGGGGCTACGAGCAGTACTTC. Amino acid sequence: CASSQGGYEQYF.

The chain is built from TRBV13 and TRBJ1-2; TRBD1 aligns across 7 bases. The junction had 5 bases not matched to a gene; V was cut back by 3 bases and J by 4 bases. The CDR3 length is 14 residues. Germline CDR1 PRHDT, CDR2 FYEKMQ (reference sequence). CDR3 coding DNA: TGTGCCAGCAGCTTTATGGACAGGCCCTATGGCTACACCTTC. Translating it yields CASSFMDRPYGYTF. Variable domain in full (rest from reference TRBV13 and TRBJ1-2): AAGVIQSPRHLIKEKRETATLKCYPIPRHDTVYWYQQGPGQDPQFLISFYEKMQSDKGSIPDRFSAQQFSDYHSELNMSSLELGDSALYFCASSFMDRPYGYTFGSGTRLTVV.

Points on this clone: An end of the junction does not agree with germline; a read error may underlie this. The J gene is TRBJ1-6, the V gene TRBV6-5, with D possibly matching TRBD1 (6 bases). Per the germline V gene, CDR1 is MNHEY and CDR2 is SVGAGI. The CDR3 covers 13 residues. Written as DNA, the CDR3 is TGTACCAGCAGTTCTAGGGGGGGTTCACCCCTCCACTTT. The encoded protein is CTSSSRGGSPLHF.

This chain joins TRBV7-8 and TRBJ2-3; D perhaps matches TRBD1 (6 bases). Trimming took off 4 bases at V and 2 bases at J, with 13 bases between the two ends. This CDR3 contains 15 residues. Germline V gene sequence: CDR1 SGHVS, CDR2 FQNEAQ. The CDR3 region is CASSSVGTNTDTQYF. As DNA, the CDR3 is TGTGCCAGCAGCTCTGTTGGGACAAACACAGATACGCAGTATTTT.

The chain joins TRBV19 to TRBJ2-4; 8 bases fit TRBD1. The CDR3 spans 16 residues. CDR1 LNHDA and CDR2 SQIVND come from the germline V gene (reference sequence). Unmatched junction bases numbered 5, after V lost 4 bases and J lost 0 bases. CDR3 DNA sequence: TGTGCCAGTAGTACGGGACAGGCGGTAGCCAAAAACATTCAGTACTTC. Its translation is CASSTGQAVAKNIQYF.

A remark on this clone: A read error is likely, as this CDR3 ends without the conserved phenylalanine or tryptophan. The limits of the CDR3 on the DNA are not certain, so only TCRdb's listed CDR3 is given. The J gene is TRBJ1-2, the V gene TRBV20-1. Germline CDR1 DFQATT, CDR2 SNEGSKA (reference sequence). A total of 9 residues make up the CDR3, ends included. The CDR3 loop reads CSARGGRDY.

This clone was observed once. The rearrangement links TRBV5-8 to TRBJ1-5; 10 bases agree with TRBD1. J gave up 4 bases and V 4 bases, and 8 bases lay outside the gene matches. The germline V gene encodes CDR1 SGHTS and CDR2 YDEGEE. This CDR3 has 16 amino acids. CDR3 DNA: TGTGCCAGCAGCCCCTCTAGGGACAGGGGAAATCAGCCCCAGCATTTT. Translating gives CASSPSRDRGNQPQHF.

The J gene is TRBJ2-1, the V gene TRBV14; D not resolved. Trimming removed 4 bases at V and 7 bases at J, with 14 bases between. This CDR3 is 14 amino acids long. Germline V gives CDR1 SGHDN, CDR2 FVKESK. CDR3 nucleotides: TGTGCCAGCAGCCGAACCTTAGCTAGGAATGAGCAGTTCTTC. Translation: CASSRTLARNEQFF.

This chain connects TRBV7-9 to TRBJ2-7; 7 nucleotides agree with TRBD2. The CDR3 loop spans 14 amino acids. Germline-derived CDR1 and CDR2 are SEHNR and FQNEAQ (reference sequence). The J segment lost 6 bases and the V segment lost 5 bases, leaving 10 bases of the junction unmatched. Here the CDR3 reads CASSIREGGAEQYF. CDR3 nucleotide sequence: TGTGCCAGCAGCATCAGGGAGGGAGGTGCCGAGCAGTACTTC. Variable domain in full (rest from reference TRBV7-9 and TRBJ2-7): DTGVSQNPRHKITKRGQNVTFRCDPISEHNRLYWYRQTLGQGPEFLTYFQNEAQLEKSRLLSDRFSAERPKGSFSTLEIQRTEQGDSAMYLCASSIREGGAEQYFGPGTRLTVT.

The J gene is TRBJ2-7, the V gene TRBV6-1; D perhaps matches TRBD2 (6 bases). V was cut by 0 bases and J by 2 bases, with 11 bases left in between. The germline V gene has CDR1 MNHNS and CDR2 SASEGT. The CDR3 has 15 residues. The CDR3 here is CASSEAGTPAYEQYF. The CDR3 DNA reads as TGTGCCAGCAGTGAAGCAGGGACTCCAGCCTACGAGCAGTACTTC.

This clone occurred a few times. Written as DNA, the CDR3 is TGCAGTGCCAGGACAGCCATTGAAGCTTTCTTT. As protein: CSARTAIEAFF. The rearrangement uses TRBV20-1 and TRBJ1-1, with D perhaps matching TRBD1 (6 bases). This CDR3 is built from 11 residues. Germline CDR1 and CDR2: DFQATT and SNEGSKA (reference sequence). V lost 6 bases and J lost 7, with 12 bases in between.

The chain carries TRBV19 and TRBJ1-3; perhaps TRBD1 as D (6 bases). The CDR3 sequence is 15 residues long. Germline V gives CDR1 LNHDA, CDR2 SQIVND (reference sequence). Trimming left V 10 bases short and J 0 bases short, with 16 bases between. CDR3 sequence: CATSTGQSSGNTIYF. The CDR3 DNA reads TGTGCCACCTCGACAGGCCAGAGCTCTGGAAACACCATATATTTT.